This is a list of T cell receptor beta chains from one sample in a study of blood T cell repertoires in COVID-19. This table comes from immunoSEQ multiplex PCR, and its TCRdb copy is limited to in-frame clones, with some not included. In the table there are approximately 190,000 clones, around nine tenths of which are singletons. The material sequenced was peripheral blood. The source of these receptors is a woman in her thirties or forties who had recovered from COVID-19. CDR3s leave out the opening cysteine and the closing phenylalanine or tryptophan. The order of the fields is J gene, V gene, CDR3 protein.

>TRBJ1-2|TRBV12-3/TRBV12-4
ASRLGTDGYT
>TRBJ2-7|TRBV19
ASSRTGGFEQY
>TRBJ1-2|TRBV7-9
ASRSGVNYGYT
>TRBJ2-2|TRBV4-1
ASSQDTTGLMTGELF
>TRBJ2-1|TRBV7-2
ASSGLILNEQF
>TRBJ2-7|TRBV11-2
ASSYLRDRGSREQY
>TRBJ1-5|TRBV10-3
AISRTGYPQDQPQH
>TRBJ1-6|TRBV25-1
ASKDRNNSPLH
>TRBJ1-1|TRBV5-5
ASSKDRVNTEAF
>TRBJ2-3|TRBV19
ASSIKRTGGNTDTQY
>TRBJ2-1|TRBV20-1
SASSGGTAYNEQF
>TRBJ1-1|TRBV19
ASSILGHTMNTEAF
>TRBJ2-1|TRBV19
ASTPVAGPYNEQF
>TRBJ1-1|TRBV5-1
ASSLGTVNTEAF
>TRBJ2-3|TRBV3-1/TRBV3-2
ASSQASSGRADTQY
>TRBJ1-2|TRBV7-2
ASFGQRYGYT
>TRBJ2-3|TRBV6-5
ASARQASTDTQY
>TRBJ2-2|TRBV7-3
ASSLEDPGLAGAGGTGELF
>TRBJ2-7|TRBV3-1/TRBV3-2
ASSQAPPSGGTLYEQY
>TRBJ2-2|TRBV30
AWSLMGLATGELF
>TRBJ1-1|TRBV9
ASSAHRDGGTEAF
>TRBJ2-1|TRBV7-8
ASSLDRGNEQF
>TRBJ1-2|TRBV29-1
SVGLKQGGYT
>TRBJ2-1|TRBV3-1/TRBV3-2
ASSRTRASGDYNEQF
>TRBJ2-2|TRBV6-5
VTRGKGGELF
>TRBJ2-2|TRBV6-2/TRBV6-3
ASSPTSGSSNTGELF
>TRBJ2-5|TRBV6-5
ASVAPGETQY
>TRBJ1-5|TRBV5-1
ASSLEGHSNQPQH
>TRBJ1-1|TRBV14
ASSPLRGRIGTEAF
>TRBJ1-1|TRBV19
ASSMGQGITEAF
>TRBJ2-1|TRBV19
ASSAQGFDEQF
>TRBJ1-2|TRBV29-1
SVEDRENYGYT
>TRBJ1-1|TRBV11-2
ASSRDRGTEAF
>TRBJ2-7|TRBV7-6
ASSPRSGSHEQY
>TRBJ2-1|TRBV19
ASTTTGTGLRGEQF